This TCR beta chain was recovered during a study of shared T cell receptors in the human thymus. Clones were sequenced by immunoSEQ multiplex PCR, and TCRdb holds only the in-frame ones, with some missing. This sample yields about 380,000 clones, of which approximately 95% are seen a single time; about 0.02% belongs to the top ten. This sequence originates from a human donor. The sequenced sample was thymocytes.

The CDR3 region is CASSIGQRGSTGELFF. CDR3 in DNA: TGTGCCAGTAGTATCGGCCAGCGGGGCAGCACCGGGGAGCTGTTTTTT. The rearrangement joins TRBV19 to TRBJ2-2; 7 bases match TRBD2. Unmatched junction bases numbered 8, after V lost 3 bases and J lost 4 bases. Germline CDR1 reads LNHDA; CDR2 reads SQIVND (reference sequence). The CDR3 covers 16 residues.